The T cell receptor (delta chain) described here comes from a study of Vγ9Vδ2 T cells in congenital toxoplasmosis (TCRdb year 2021). With regard to the full study: Congenital toxoplasmosis was diagnosed using IgG, IgM and IgA serology, Western blot and an in-house interferon-gamma release assay. The study compared gamma and delta chain CDR3 repertoires of sorted blood gammadelta T cells between congenitally T. gondii-infected and uninfected infants. Repertoire sequencing was done on samples from infants at 2 months after birth and at 1 year of age. TCR sequencing was performed on about five infected and approximately 10 uninfected infants at 2 months and on 3 infected and 4 uninfected infants at 1 year.

The same treatment, consisting of spiramycin and/or pyrimethamine plus sulfadiazine plus folinic acid, was given to the mothers of both infected and uninfected infants. All infants, infected and uninfected, were born by term delivery after more than 37 weeks of gestation. Around 1 mL of blood was used to isolate PBMCs by Lymphoprep gradient centrifugation, after which the PBMCs were cryopreserved in liquid nitrogen and shipped to Belgium. After thawing, the PBMCs were labeled with Zombie NIR viability dye and stained with antibodies against CD3, TCR gammadelta, Vgamma9 and Vdelta2. CD3+ TCRgammadelta+ T cells were sorted on a FACSAria III with a mean purity of about 98%. For each sample, RNA was extracted from approximately 10,000 sorted gammadelta T cells with the RNeasy Micro Kit. Infants were born to mothers enrolled with primary T. gondii infection during pregnancy. Infant peripheral blood was collected at an outpatient microbiology and virology center in Pavia, Italy.

Using SuperScript II, cDNA was generated through template-switch reverse transcription, with TRGC- and TRDC-specific primers combined in a single tube. The TRGC primer was designed for binding to both the TRGC1 and TRGC2 constant genes. The KAPA Real-Time Library Amplification Kit was used to amplify TRG and TRD, and AMPure XP beads were used for purification between steps. Index PCR with the Nextera XT Index Kit was used to add Illumina sequencing adapters. TRG and TRD amplicons were sequenced on an Illumina MiSeq with the V2 300 kit, giving 150 bp paired-end reads. Per the authors' processing: Before any further analysis, FastQC version 0.11.8 was used to assess read quality. With MiXCR version 3.0.3, reads were aligned to GenBank TRG or TRD reference genes and CDR3 sequences were built. Default MiXCR settings were used with one exception: TRDD gene segments were assembled from 3 consecutive nucleotides instead of 5. VDJtools version 1.2.1 calculated N additions, CDR3 length, J segment length and clonotype sharing between samples. CDR3 sequences that were out of frame or contained stop codons were left out of the analysis. Infant repertoires were compared for overlap with previously published fetal, cord blood and adult blood Vgamma9Vdelta2 repertoires. The public reads were reprocessed by TCRdb using CATT, and rows of matching DNA were later combined. None of the V and J calls come from the authors' own analysis; TCRdb made them. Within this sample are some 600 delta-chain clones, with 27% of them counted one time only. Less than 25% of the sample goes to the ten largest clones.

Within its sample, this clone is large (0.1 to 1%). Its antigen target is currently unknown. No base qualities exist here, and no much larger clone lies one base off it. The sample contains more than one DNA sequence encoding this CDR3. Here is what the overall study found, with its caveats: At 2 months, TRGV9 and TRDV2 CDR3s of infected infants appeared to carry fewer N additions than uninfected infants, especially TRDV2-TRDJ1 sequences. Both infected and uninfected infants showed high prevalence of a public TRGV9 clonotype. Germline-encoded fetal-type TRDV2 CDR3 sequences seemed more prevalent in infected than uninfected approximately 2-month-old infants, suggesting an in utero expansion footprint. Two months was the earliest age with enough suitable sample material for TCR repertoire analysis, so newborn repertoires were not sequenced. Repertoire differences between infected and uninfected infants were less clearly seen at 1 year of age than at 2 months.

The CDR3 has 15 amino acids, counting the end cysteine and phenylalanine. The entry retains the CDR3 DNA only, 45 bases that are in frame from base 1. Trimming removed 0 bases from V and 1 base from J; the gene matches leave 3 bases unexplained. Per the germline V gene, TSESDYY is the CDR1 and QEAYKQQN is the CDR2. Material: gamma-delta T cells from blood. The chain joins TRAV38-2/DV8 to TRDJ1, with TRDD3 identical over 7 junction bases. The clonotype was recovered from a child under 10 years old born to a mother with Toxoplasma gondii infection during pregnancy, either congenitally infected or uninfected (not recorded which). The nucleotides read TGTGCTTATAGGAGCGCGGGATACTCCACCGATAAACTCATCTTT. Its protein is CAYRSAGYSTDKLIF.